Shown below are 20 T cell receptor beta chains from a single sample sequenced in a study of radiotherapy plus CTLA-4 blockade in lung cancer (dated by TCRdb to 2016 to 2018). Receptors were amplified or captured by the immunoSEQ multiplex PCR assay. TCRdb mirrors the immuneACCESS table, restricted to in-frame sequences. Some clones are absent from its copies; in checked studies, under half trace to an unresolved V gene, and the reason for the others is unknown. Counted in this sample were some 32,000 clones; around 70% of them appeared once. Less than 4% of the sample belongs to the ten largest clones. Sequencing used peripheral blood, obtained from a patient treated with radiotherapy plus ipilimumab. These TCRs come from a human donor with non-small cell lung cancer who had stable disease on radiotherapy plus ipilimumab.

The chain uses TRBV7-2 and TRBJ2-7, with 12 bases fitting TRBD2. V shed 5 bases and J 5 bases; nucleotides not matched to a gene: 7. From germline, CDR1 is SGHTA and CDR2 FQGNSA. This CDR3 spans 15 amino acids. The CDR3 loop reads CASSKSSGRANEQYF. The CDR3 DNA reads TGTGCCAGCAGCAAATCTAGCGGGAGGGCCAACGAGCAGTACTTC.

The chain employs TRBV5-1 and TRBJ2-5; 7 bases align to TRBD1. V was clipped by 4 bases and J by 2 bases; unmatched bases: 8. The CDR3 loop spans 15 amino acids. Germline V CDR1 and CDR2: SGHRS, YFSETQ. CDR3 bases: TGCGCCAGCAGCATGGGACAGAGACCTCAAGAGACCCAGTACTTC. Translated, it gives CASSMGQRPQETQYF.

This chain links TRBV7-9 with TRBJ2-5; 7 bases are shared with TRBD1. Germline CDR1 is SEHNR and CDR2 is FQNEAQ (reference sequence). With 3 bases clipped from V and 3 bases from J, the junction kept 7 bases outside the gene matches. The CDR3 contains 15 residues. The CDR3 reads CASSFMGQGEETQYF. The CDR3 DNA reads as TGTGCCAGCAGCTTCATGGGCCAGGGGGAAGAGACCCAGTACTTC.

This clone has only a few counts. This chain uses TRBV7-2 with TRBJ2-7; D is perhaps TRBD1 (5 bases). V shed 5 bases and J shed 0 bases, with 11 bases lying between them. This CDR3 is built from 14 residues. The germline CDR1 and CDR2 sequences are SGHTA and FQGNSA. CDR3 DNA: TGTGCCAGCAGCCAGGGTGGCATCTCCTACGAGCAGTACTTC. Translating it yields CASSQGGISYEQYF.

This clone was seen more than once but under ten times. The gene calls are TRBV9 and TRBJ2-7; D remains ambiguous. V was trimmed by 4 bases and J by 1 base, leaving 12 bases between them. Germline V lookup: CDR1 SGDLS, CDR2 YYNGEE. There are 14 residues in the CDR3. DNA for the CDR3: TGTGCCAGCAGCCCCCAAGTAGGGTCCTACGAGCAGTACTTC. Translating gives CASSPQVGSYEQYF.

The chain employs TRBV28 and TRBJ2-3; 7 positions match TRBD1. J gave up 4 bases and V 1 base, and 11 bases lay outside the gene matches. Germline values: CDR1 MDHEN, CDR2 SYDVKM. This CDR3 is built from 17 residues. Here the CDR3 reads CASSLSDRAPGADTQYF. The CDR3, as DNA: TGTGCCAGCAGTTTATCCGACAGGGCTCCTGGAGCAGATACGCAGTATTTT.

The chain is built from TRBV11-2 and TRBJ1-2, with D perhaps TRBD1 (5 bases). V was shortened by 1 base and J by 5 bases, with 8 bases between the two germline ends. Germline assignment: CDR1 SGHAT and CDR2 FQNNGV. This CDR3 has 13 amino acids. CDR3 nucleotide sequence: TGTGCCAGCAGCTTAGGGGGCCAGTATGGCTACACCTTC. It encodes CASSLGGQYGYTF.

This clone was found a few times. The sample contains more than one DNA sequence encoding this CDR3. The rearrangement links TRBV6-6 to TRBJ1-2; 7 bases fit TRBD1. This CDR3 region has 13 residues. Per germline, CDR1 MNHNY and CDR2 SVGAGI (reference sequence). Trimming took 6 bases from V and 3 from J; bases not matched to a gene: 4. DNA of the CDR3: TGTGCCAGCAGCCCTACAGGGGACTATGGCTACACCTTC. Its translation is CASSPTGDYGYTF.

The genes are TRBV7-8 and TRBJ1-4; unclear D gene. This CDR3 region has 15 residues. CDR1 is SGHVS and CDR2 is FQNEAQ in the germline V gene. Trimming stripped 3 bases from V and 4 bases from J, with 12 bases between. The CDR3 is CASSFTGGLNEKLFF. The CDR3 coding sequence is TGTGCCAGCAGCTTTACCGGCGGTCTTAATGAAAAACTGTTTTTT. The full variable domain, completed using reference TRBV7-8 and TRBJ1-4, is GAGVSQSPRYKVAKRGQDVALRCDPISGHVSLFWYQQALGQGPEFLTYFQNEAQLDKSGLPSDRFFAERPEGSVSTLKIQRTQQEDSAVYLCASSFTGGLNEKLFFGSGTQLSVL.

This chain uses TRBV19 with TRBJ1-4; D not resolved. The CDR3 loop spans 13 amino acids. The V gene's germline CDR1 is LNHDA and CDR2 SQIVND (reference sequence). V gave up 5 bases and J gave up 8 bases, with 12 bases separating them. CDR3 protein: CASSVGTGEKLFF. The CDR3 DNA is TGTGCCAGTAGTGTTGGAACGGGCGAAAAACTGTTTTTT. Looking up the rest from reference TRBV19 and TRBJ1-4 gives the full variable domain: DGGITQSPKYLFRKEGQNVTLSCEQNLNHDAMYWYRQDPGQGLRLIYYSQIVNDFQKGDIAEGYSVSREKKESFPLTVTSAQKNPTAFYLCASSVGTGEKLFFGSGTQLSVL.

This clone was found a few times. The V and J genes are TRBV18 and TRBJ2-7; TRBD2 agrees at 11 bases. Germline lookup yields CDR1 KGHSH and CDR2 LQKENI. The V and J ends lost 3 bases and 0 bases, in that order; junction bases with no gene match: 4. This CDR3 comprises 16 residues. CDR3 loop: CASSPQTSGISYEQYF. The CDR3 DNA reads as TGTGCCAGCTCACCCCAGACTAGCGGGATCTCCTACGAGCAGTACTTC.

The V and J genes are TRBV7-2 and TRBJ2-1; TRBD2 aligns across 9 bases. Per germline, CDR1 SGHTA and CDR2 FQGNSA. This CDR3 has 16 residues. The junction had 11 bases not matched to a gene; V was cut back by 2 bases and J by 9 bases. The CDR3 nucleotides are TGTGCCAGCAGCTTATATTTGACTAGCGGCAGCGGTGAGCAGTTCTTC. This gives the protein CASSLYLTSGSGEQFF.

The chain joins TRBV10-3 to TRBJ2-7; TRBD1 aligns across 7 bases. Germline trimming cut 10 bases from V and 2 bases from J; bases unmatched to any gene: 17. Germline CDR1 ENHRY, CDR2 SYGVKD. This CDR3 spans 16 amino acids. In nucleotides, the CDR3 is TGTGCCACCTCTGGACAGGCGCGGAGATTTCCCTACGAGCAGTACTTC. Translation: CATSGQARRFPYEQYF.

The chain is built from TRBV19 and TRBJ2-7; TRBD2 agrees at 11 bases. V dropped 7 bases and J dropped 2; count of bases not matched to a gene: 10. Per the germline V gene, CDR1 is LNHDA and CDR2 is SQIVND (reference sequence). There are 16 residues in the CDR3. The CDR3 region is CASTNGGTSGTYEQYF. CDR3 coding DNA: TGTGCCAGTACCAATGGGGGGACTAGCGGAACCTACGAGCAGTACTTC.

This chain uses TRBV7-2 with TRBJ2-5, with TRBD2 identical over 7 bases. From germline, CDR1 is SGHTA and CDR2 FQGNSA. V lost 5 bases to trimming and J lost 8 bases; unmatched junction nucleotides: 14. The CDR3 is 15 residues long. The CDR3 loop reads CASSPEGGIQVTQYF. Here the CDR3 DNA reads TGTGCCAGCAGCCCGGAGGGAGGGATCCAAGTAACCCAGTACTTC.

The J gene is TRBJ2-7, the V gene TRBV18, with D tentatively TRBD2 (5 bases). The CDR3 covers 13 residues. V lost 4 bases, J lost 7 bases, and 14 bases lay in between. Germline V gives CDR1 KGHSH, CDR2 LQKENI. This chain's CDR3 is CASSLKRTEEQYF. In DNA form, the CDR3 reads TGTGCCAGCTCACTCAAGCGGACGGAAGAGCAGTACTTC.

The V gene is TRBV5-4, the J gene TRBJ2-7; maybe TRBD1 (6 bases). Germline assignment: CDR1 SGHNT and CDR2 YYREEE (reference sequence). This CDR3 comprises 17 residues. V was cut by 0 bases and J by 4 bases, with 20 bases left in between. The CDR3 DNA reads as TGTGCCAGCAGCTTGGTTCCCCGGCAGGACAGAATTTACGAGCAGTACTTC. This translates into CASSLVPRQDRIYEQYF.

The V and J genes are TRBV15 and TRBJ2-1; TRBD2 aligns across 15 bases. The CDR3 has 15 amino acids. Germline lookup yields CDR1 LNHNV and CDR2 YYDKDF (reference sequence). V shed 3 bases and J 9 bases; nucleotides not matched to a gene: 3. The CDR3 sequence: CATSRGLAGGTEQFF. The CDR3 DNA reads TGTGCCACCAGCAGGGGACTAGCGGGAGGTACTGAGCAGTTCTTC.

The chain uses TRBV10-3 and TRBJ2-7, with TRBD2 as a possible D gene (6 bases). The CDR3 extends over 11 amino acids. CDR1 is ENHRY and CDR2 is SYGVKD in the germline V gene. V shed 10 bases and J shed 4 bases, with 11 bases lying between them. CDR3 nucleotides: TGTGCCACCAGCGGGCAATACGAGCAGTACTTC. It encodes CATSGQYEQYF.

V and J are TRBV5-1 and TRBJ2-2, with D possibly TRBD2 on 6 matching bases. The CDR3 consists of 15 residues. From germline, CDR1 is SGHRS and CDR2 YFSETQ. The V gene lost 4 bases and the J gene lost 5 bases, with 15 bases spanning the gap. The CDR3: CASSPSPGRTGELFF. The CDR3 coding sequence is TGCGCCAGCAGCCCTAGCCCGGGGAGGACCGGGGAGCTGTTTTTT.